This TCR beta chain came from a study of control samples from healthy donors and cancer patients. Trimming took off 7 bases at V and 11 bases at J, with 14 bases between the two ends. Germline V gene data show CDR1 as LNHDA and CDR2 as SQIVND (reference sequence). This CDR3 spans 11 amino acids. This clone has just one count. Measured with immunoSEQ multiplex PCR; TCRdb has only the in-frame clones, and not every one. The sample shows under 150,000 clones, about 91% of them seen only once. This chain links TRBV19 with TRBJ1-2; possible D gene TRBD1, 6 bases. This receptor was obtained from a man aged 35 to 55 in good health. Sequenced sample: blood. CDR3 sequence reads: CASNRQGRYTF. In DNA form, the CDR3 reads TGTGCCAGTAATCGTCAGGGGAGGTACACCTTC.